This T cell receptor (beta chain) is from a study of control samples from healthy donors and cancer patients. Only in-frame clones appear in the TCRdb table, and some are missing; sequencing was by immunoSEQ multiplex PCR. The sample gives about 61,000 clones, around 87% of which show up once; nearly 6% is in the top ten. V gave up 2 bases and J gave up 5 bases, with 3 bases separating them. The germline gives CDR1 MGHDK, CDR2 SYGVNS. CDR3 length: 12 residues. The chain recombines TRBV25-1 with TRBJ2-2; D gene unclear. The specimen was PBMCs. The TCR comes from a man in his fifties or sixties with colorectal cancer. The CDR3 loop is CASSEGTGELFF. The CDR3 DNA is TGTGCCAGCAGTGAAGGAACCGGGGAGCTGTTTTTT.